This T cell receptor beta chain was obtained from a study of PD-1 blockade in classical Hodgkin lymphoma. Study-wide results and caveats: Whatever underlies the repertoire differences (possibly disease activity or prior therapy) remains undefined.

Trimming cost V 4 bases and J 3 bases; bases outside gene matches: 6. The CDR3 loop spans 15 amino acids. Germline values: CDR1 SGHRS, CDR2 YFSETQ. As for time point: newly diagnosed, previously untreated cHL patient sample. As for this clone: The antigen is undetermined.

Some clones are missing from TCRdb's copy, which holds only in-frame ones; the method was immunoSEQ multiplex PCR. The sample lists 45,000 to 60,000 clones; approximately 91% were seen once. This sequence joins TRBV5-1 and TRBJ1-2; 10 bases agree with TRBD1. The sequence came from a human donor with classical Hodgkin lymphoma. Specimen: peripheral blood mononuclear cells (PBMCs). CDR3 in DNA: TGCGCCAGCAGCACGACAGGGGGCAGGGACTATGGCTACACCTTC. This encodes CASSTTGGRDYGYTF.